Listed below are T cell receptor beta chains from one sample, sequenced in a study of blood T cell repertoires in COVID-19. Method: immunoSEQ multiplex PCR; TCRdb's copy keeps in-frame clones and lacks some. The data show about 240,000 clones, roughly 86% seen once. Input material: peripheral blood. These TCRs come from a woman in her 30s with acute or convalescent COVID-19. CDR3s include the opening cysteine and the closing phenylalanine or tryptophan. D genes are given only for firm matches. Clone size is not always given. Where it is, it says once, few, many or a class for expanded clones.

NA	TRBV9	NA	TRBJ1-1	TGTGCCAGCAGCGGCGGGCGGGGGATCACTGAAGCTTTCTTT	CASSGGRGITEAFF
NA	TRBV6-5	few	TRBJ1-5	TGTGCCAGCAGTTTGAGGGTGGGTAGCAATCAGCCCCAGCATTTT	CASSLRVGSNQPQHF
TRBD2	TRBV30	NA	TRBJ2-1	TGTGCCTGGAGCCTAATAGGGGCGGGAGTGGTCAATGAGCAGTTCTTC	CAWSLIGAGVVNEQFF
NA	TRBV7-9	NA	TRBJ2-5	TGTGCCAGCAGCCCGAGTGGTAGCGGCCAAGAGACCCAGTACTTC	CASSPSGSGQETQYF
TRBD2	TRBV4-3	once	TRBJ2-7	TGCGCCAGCAGTCTAGCGGGAGGACAAGGCTACGAGCAGTACTTC	CASSLAGGQGYEQYF
TRBD1	TRBV4-3	few	TRBJ2-7	TGCGCCAGCAGCCAAGATTTGGGACAGGGAATTTACGAGCAGTACTTC	CASSQDLGQGIYEQYF
NA	TRBV7-2	NA	TRBJ1-1	TGTGCCAGCAGCCTGGGGGGACGCAGTTGGGCTTTCTTT	CASSLGGRSWAFF
TRBD2	TRBV16	NA	TRBJ2-7	TGTGCCAGCAGCCCCCTAGGACTAGCGGGAGATGAGCAGTACTTC	CASSPLGLAGDEQYF
TRBD2	TRBV9	NA	TRBJ2-3	TGTGCCAGCAGCGTAAGACTAGCGGGAGCCACAGATACGCAGTATTTT	CASSVRLAGATDTQYF
TRBD1	TRBV5-1	NA	TRBJ1-2	TGCGCCAGCAGCCTGTACACAGGGGCCGTGAACTATGGCTACACCTTC	CASSLYTGAVNYGYTF
NA	TRBV19	few	TRBJ1-5	TGTGCCAGTAGCGATAAAAAGGCTCTGCGGCCCAATCAGCCCCAGCATTTT	CASSDKKALRPNQPQHF
TRBD1	TRBV29-1	NA	TRBJ2-1	TGCAGCGTCCAGGGGGCTTTACCCTACAATGAGCAGTTCTTC	CSVQGALPYNEQFF
TRBD2	TRBV5-4	NA	TRBJ2-1	TGTGCCAGCAGCGCCCCCCGCCTTATCGGGAGGGCCGCAGATGAGCAGTTCTTC	CASSAPRLIGRAADEQFF
TRBD1	TRBV2	NA	TRBJ1-1	TGTGCCAGCAGAGCCCCGGGACAGGGGTTCGGGGCCACTGAAGCTTTCTTT	CASRAPGQGFGATEAFF
TRBD1	TRBV5-1	NA	TRBJ1-3	TGCGCCAGCAGCACAACAGGGGGTTCGGGAAACACCATATATTTT	CASSTTGGSGNTIYF
NA	TRBV19	NA	TRBJ1-1	TGTGCCAGTAGTATCGGCGGGTATGACGAATTGACTTTCTTT	CASSIGGYDELTFF
NA	TRBV11-2	NA	TRBJ2-7	TGTGCCAGCACCATAACAGGGACCCGAACGGGGCAGTACTTC	CASTITGTRTGQYF
NA	TRBV21-1	NA	TRBJ2-3	TGTGCCAGCAGCACCTTGGATTTAACTAGCCCGGATACGCAGTATTTT	CASSTLDLTSPDTQYF
TRBD1	TRBV28	NA	TRBJ2-7	TGTGCCAGCAGTCCAACCGGGACAGGGCTGAACGAGCAGTACTTC	CASSPTGTGLNEQYF
TRBD2	TRBV7-2	NA	TRBJ2-1	TGTGCGGGGGGAGGGGTTGCGGGACTACACTACAATGAGCAGTTCTTC	CAGGGVAGLHYNEQFF
TRBD1	TRBV11-2	once	TRBJ2-1	TGTGCCAGCAGCTTAGTGACAGGGAAGAACAATGAGCAGTTCTTC	CASSLVTGKNNEQFF
TRBD1	TRBV4-3	NA	TRBJ1-3	TGCGCCAGCAGCCTACGACAGGGGGCAGGCACCATATATTTT	CASSLRQGAGTIYF
TRBD1	TRBV5-5	NA	TRBJ2-5	TGTGCCAGCAGCTTGCCGGGACAGATTCAAGAGACCCAGTACTTC	CASSLPGQIQETQYF
NA	TRBV7-8	NA	TRBJ2-4	TGTGCCAGCAGTTTACGTAATGTGGTTACTGGCAAAAACATTCAGTACTTC	CASSLRNVVTGKNIQYF
NA	TRBV24-1	NA	TRBJ1-5	TGTGCCACCAGTGGGGGACAAAATAGCAATCAGCCCCAGCATTTT	CATSGGQNSNQPQHF
NA	TRBV13	NA	TRBJ2-1	TGTGCCAGCGGGCAGGGCTCCTACAATGAGCAGTTCTTC	CASGQGSYNEQFF
NA	TRBV7-2	NA	TRBJ2-5	TGTGCCAGCAGCCCGGGACTTCAAGAGACCCAGTACTTC	CASSPGLQETQYF
TRBD1	TRBV6-6	NA	TRBJ2-1	TGTGCCAGCAGCAAGCCGGGGACAGGTCTCAATGAGCAGTTCTTC	CASSKPGTGLNEQFF
NA	TRBV5-1	NA	TRBJ2-3	TGCGCCAGCAGCTTTGTCCGGGAACCGGGCACAGATACGCAGTATTTT	CASSFVREPGTDTQYF
NA	TRBV9	NA	TRBJ1-5	TGTGCCAGCAGCGTAGGCCCGGGAGGCCAACAGCCCCAGCATTTT	CASSVGPGGQQPQHF
TRBD2	TRBV19	NA	TRBJ2-7	TGTGCCAGTAGTATTGGGCTAGCGGAACCCAACTACGAGCAGTACTTC	CASSIGLAEPNYEQYF
NA	TRBV20-1	few	TRBJ2-1	TGCAGTGCTAGTAGGACTATCCTTAATGAGCAGTTCTTC	CSASRTILNEQFF
NA	TRBV6-4	NA	TRBJ2-1	TGTGCCAGCAGTAACATGGGGGGGCTCGAGGATGAGCAGTTCTTC	CASSNMGGLEDEQFF
TRBD2	TRBV4-2	NA	TRBJ2-3	TGTGCCAGCAGCCTAGGCACTAGCGGGAGTTCAGATACGCAGTATTTT	CASSLGTSGSSDTQYF
NA	TRBV6-4	NA	TRBJ2-7	TGTGCCAGCAGTGATGACAGGAACTACGAGCAGTACTTC	CASSDDRNYEQYF
NA	TRBV5-1	once	TRBJ1-2	TGCGCCAGCAGCCTAGGCGGGGATGGCTACACCTTC	CASSLGGDGYTF
NA	TRBV4-2	NA	TRBJ2-7	TGTGCCAGCAGCCAAGATGTGGGGGGATCCTACGAGCAGTACTTC	CASSQDVGGSYEQYF
NA	TRBV30	NA	TRBJ2-3	TGTGCCTGGAGGGGGACTAGCACAGATACGCAGTATTTT	CAWRGTSTDTQYF
TRBD1	TRBV24-1	NA	TRBJ1-1	TGTGCCACCAGTGACCCTGGACAGGGCCCTGAAGCTTTCTTT	CATSDPGQGPEAFF
TRBD1	TRBV18	NA	TRBJ1-4	TGTGCCAGCTCACGGACAGGGGATCGCACTAATGAAAAACTGTTTTTT	CASSRTGDRTNEKLFF
NA	TRBV18	NA	TRBJ2-7	TGTGCCAGCTCACCGACCCGGGCTAGCTATTTCTCCTACGAGCAGTACTTC	CASSPTRASYFSYEQYF
NA	TRBV29-1	NA	TRBJ1-1	TGCAGCGTTGTGGGGGGGTTCAACACTGAAGCTTTCTTT	CSVVGGFNTEAFF
TRBD1	TRBV7-2	NA	TRBJ1-2	TGTGCCAGCAGCTCCGACAGGGGGCTCGGCTACACCTTC	CASSSDRGLGYTF
TRBD2	TRBV18	NA	TRBJ2-2	TGTGCCAGCTCACCATCGGGAGGGAGAAATACCGGGGAGCTGTTTTTT	CASSPSGGRNTGELFF
TRBD1	TRBV27	NA	TRBJ1-6	TGTGCCAGCAGTTTGGGACAGGTGAATTCACCCCTCCACTTT	CASSLGQVNSPLHF
TRBD2	TRBV10-3	NA	TRBJ2-7	TGTGCCATCAGTGAGTCGTCTCTAGCGGGCTACGAGCAGTACTTC	CAISESSLAGYEQYF
TRBD2	TRBV3-1/TRBV3-2	NA	TRBJ2-5	TGTGCCAGCAGCCAAGATGCGGGAGTCGGGGGGGAGACCCAGTACTTC	CASSQDAGVGGETQYF
NA	TRBV12-5	NA	TRBJ1-1	TGTGCTAGTGGGGACCTCAGGGGGAACACTGAAGCTTTCTTT	CASGDLRGNTEAFF
TRBD1	TRBV19	NA	TRBJ1-5	TGTGCCAGTAGTTTCCCGGGACAGGGGCCGGCTAGCAATCAGCCCCAGCATTTT	CASSFPGQGPASNQPQHF
TRBD2	TRBV7-3	NA	TRBJ2-2	TGTGCCAGCGCGGGAGAGTTTACCGGGGAGCTGTTTTTT	CASAGEFTGELFF
NA	TRBV7-2	NA	TRBJ1-2	TGTGCCAGCAGCTTGACGGTAGCCGATGGCTACACCTTC	CASSLTVADGYTF
NA	TRBV19	NA	TRBJ2-1	TGTGCCAGTAACGGACAAGCCATTTACAATGAGCAGTTCTTC	CASNGQAIYNEQFF
NA	TRBV6-1	NA	TRBJ2-6	TGTGCCAGCAGTGACGTCAGAGCGGGGGCCAACGTCCTGACTTTC	CASSDVRAGANVLTF
TRBD2	TRBV7-9	NA	TRBJ2-5	TGTGCCAGCAGCTTGGGCCTACGGGAGGGCCAGGAGACCCAGTACTTC	CASSLGLREGQETQYF
NA	TRBV19	NA	TRBJ2-7	TGTGCCAGTAGTATAGGGTTGTTTGCGAGCGGCAGCTCCTACGAGCAGTACTTC	CASSIGLFASGSSYEQYF